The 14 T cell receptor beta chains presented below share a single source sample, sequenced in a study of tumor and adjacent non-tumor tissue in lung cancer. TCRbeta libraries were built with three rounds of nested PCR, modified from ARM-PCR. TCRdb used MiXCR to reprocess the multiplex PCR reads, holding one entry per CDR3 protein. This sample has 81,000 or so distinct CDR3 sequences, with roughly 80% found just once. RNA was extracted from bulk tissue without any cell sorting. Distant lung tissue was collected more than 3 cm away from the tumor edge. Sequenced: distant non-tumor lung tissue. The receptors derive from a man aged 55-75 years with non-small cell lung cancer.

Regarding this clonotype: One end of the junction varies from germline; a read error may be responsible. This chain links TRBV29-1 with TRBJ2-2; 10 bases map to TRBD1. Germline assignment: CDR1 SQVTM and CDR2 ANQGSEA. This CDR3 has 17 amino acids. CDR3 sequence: CSASPTGGAGDTGKLFF. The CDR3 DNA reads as TGTAGCGCCAGCCCGACAGGGGGCGCGGGTGACACCGGGAAGCTGTTTTTT.

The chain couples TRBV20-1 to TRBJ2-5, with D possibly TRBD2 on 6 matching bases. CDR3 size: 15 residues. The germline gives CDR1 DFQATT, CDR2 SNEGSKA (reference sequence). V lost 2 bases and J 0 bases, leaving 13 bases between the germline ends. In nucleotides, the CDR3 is TGCAGTGCTAGATACTGGGAGGCAAACCAAGAGACCCAGTACTTC. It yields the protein CSARYWEANQETQYF.

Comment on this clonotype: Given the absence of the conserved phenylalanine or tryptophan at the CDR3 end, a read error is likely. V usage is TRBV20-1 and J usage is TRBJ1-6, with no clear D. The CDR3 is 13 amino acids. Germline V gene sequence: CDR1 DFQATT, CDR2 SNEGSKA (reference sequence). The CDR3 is CSARESYENPLHL. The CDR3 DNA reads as TGCAGCGCTAGAGAATCTTATGAGAACCCCCTCCACTTA.

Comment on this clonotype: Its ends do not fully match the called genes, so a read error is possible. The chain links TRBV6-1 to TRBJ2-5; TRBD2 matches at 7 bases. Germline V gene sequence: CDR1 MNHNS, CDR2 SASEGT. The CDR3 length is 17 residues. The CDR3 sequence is CTSRKGPAGKDQETQYF. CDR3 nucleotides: TGTACCAGCAGAAAGGGACCAGCGGGAAAGGACCAAGAGACCCAGTACTTC.

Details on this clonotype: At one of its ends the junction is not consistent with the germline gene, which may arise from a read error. Here the CDR3 DNA reads TGTGCCAGCAGCTGTACAATTGAGCCCGGGGAACTGTTTTTT. This translates into CASSCTIEPGELFF. The V gene is TRBV11-3, the J gene TRBJ2-2; maybe TRBD2 (5 bases). There are 14 residues in the CDR3. Germline loops: CDR1 SGHNT, CDR2 YENEEA.

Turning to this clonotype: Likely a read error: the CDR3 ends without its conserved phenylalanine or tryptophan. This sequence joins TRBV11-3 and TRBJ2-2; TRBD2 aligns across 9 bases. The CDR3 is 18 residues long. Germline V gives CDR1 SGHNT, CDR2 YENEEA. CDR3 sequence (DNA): TGTGCCTGCAGCTCCCGGGGAGCGGGAGGACACAGAGCCGGGGAGCTGTTTGTT. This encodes CACSSRGAGGHRAGELFV.

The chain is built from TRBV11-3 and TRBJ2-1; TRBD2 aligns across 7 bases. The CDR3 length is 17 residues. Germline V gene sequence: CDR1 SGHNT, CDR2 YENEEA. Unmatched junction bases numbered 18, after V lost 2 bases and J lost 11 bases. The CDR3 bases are TGTGCCAGCAGCTTATATCGACTAGCTGGAGTAGGTAATAAGCAGTTCTTC. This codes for CASSLYRLAGVGNKQFF. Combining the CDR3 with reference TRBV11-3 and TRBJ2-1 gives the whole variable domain EAGVVQSPRYKIIEKKQPVAFWCNPISGHNTLYWYLQNLGQGPELLIRYENEEAVDDSQLPKDRFSAERLKGVDSTLKIQPAELGDSAVYLCASSLYRLAGVGNKQFFGPGTRLTVL.

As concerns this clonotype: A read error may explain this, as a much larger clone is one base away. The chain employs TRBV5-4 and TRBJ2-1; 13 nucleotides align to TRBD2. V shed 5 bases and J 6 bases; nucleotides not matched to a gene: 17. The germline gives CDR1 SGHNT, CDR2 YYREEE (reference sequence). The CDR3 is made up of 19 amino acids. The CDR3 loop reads CASSRPVTGTSGEANEQFF. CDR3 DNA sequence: TGTGCCAGCAGTCGACCCGTGACCGGGACTAGCGGGGAGGCCAATGAGCAGTTCTTC.

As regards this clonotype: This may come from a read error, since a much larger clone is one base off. This CDR3 reads CASSQENLRWFNNEQFF. The CDR3, as DNA: TGTGCCAGCAGCCAAGAGAATCTGCGGTGGTTTAACAATGAGCAGTTCTTC. The V and J genes are TRBV14 and TRBJ2-1; D is undetermined. The length of the CDR3 is 17 residues. Per the germline V gene, CDR1 is SGHDN and CDR2 is FVKESK. The germline V and J ends were trimmed by 0 bases and 5 bases, with 17 bases remaining between them.

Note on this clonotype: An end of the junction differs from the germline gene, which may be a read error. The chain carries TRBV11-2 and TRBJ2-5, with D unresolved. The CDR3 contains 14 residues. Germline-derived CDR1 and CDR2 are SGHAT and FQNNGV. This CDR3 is CATSSGEVQETQHF. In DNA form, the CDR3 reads TGTGCCACCAGCTCTGGAGAGGTCCAAGAGACCCAGCACTTC. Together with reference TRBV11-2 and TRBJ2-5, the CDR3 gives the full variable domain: EAGVAQSPRYKIIEKRQSVAFWCNPISGHATLYWYQQILGQGPKLLIQFQNNGVVDDSQLPKDRFSAERLKGVDSTLKIQPAKLEDSAVYLCATSSGEVQETQHFGPGTRLLVL.

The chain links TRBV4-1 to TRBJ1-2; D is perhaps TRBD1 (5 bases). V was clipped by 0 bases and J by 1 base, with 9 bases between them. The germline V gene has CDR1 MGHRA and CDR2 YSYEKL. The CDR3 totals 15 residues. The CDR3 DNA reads TGCGCCAGCAGCCAAGACCGGGGACTTAACTATGGCTACACCTTC. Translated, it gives CASSQDRGLNYGYTF.

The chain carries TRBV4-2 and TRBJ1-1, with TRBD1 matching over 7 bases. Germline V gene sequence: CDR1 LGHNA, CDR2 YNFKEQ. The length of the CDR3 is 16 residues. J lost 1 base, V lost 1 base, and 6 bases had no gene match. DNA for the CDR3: TGTGCCAGCAGCCAAGTGGGACAGCTTCAGAACACTGAAGCTTTCTTT. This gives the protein CASSQVGQLQNTEAFF.

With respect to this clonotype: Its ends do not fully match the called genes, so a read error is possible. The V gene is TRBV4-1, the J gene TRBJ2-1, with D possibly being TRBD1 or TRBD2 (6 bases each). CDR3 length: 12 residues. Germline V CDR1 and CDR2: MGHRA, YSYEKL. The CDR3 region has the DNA TGTGCCAGCAGCCGAGGGGGGCGAGAGCAGTTATTC. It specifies CASSRGGREQLF.

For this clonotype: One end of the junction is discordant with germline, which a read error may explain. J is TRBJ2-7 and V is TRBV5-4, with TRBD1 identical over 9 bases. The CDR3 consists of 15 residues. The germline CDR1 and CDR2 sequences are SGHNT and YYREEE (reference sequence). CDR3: CGSSCQQGATYEQYF. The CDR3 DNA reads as TGTGGCAGCAGCTGTCAACAGGGGGCGACCTACGAGCAGTACTTC. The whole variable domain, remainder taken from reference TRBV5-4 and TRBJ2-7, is ETGVTQSPTHLIKTRGQQVTLRCSSQSGHNTVSWYQQALGQGPQFIFQYYREEENGRGNFPPRFSGLQFPNYSSELNVNALELDDSALYLCGSSCQQGATYEQYFGPGTRLTVT.